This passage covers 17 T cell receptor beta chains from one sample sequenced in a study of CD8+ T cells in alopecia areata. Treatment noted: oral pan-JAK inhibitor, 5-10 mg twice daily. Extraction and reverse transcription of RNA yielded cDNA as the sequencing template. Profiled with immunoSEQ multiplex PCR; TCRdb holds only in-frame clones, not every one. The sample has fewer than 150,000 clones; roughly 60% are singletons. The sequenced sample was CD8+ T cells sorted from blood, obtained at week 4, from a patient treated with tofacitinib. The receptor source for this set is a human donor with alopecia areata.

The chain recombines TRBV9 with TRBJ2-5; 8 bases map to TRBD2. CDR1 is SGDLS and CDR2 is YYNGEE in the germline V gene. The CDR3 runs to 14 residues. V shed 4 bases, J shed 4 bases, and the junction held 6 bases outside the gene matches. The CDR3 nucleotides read TGTGCCAGCAGCTTAGGCGGGGGGCGAGAGACCCAGTACTTC. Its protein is CASSLGGGRETQYF.

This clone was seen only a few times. The CDR3 region is CASSSDLGRPGSYGYTF. In DNA, the CDR3 is TGTGCCAGCAGCTCAGACCTGGGGAGGCCTGGAAGCTATGGCTACACCTTC. The chain combines TRBV13 with TRBJ1-2, with D uncertain. CDR3 length equals 17 residues. V was pared by 4 bases and J by 4 bases, with 22 bases between. The germline CDR1 and CDR2 sequences are PRHDT and FYEKMQ (reference sequence). The full variable domain, completed using reference TRBV13 and TRBJ1-2, is AAGVIQSPRHLIKEKRETATLKCYPIPRHDTVYWYQQGPGQDPQFLISFYEKMQSDKGSIPDRFSAQQFSDYHSELNMSSLELGDSALYFCASSSDLGRPGSYGYTFGSGTRLTVV.

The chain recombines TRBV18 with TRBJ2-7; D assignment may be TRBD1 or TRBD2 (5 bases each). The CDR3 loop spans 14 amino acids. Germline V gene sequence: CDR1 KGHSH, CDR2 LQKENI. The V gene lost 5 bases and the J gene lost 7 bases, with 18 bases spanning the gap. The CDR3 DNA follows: TGTGCCAGCTCAGAAGGGACCGCCTTGGGAGAGCAGTACTTC. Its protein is CASSEGTALGEQYF.

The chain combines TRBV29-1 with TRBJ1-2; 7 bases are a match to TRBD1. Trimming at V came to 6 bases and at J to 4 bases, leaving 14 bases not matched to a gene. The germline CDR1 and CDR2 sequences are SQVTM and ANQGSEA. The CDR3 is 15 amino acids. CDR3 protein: CSVKPDRESLYGYTF. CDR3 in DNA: TGCAGCGTCAAACCTGACAGGGAATCGCTCTATGGCTACACCTTC.

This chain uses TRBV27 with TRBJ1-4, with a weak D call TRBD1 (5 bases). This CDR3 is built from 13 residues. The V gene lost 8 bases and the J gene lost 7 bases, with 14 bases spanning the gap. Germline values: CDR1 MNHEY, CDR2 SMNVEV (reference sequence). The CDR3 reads CASGWGIGEKLFF. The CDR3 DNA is TGTGCCAGCGGCTGGGGGATCGGTGAAAAACTGTTTTTT.

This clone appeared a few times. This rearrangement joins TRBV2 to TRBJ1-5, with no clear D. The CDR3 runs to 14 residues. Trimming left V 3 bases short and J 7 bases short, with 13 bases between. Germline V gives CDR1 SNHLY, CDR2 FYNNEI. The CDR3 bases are TGTGCCAGCAGTGATCCTTCCATTCGACAGCCCCAGCATTTT. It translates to CASSDPSIRQPQHF.

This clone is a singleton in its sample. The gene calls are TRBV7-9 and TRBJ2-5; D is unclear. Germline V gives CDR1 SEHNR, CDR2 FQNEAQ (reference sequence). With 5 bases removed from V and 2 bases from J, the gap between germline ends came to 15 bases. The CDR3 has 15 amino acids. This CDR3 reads CASSVLGSQQETQYF. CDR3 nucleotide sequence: TGTGCCAGCAGCGTCTTGGGGTCCCAGCAAGAGACCCAGTACTTC.

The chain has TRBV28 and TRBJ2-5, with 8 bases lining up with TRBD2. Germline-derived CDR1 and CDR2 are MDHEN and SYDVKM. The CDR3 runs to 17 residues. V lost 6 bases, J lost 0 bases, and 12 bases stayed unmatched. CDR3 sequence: CASSPGGGGFYQETQYF. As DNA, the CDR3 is TGTGCCAGCAGCCCCGGGGGCGGGGGGTTTTACCAAGAGACCCAGTACTTC. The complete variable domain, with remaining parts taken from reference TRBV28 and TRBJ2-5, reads DVKVTQSSRYLVKRTGEKVFLECVQDMDHENMFWYRQDPGLGLRLIYFSYDVKMKEKGDIPEGYSVSREKKERFSLILESASTNQTSMYLCASSPGGGGFYQETQYFGPGTRLLVL.

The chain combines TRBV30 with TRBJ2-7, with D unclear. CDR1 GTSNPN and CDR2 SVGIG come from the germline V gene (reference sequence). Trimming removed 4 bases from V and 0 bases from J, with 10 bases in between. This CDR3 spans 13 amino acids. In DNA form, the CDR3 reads TGTGCCTGGATGGTCAGAAGCTCCTACGAGCAGTACTTC. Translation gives CAWMVRSSYEQYF.

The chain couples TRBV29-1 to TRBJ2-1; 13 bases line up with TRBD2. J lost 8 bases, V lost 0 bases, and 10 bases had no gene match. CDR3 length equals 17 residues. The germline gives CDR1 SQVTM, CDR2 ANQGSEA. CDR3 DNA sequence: TGCAGCGTTGAAGAGTTAGTGGGGACTAGCGGGATCGATGAGCAGTTCTTC. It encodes CSVEELVGTSGIDEQFF.

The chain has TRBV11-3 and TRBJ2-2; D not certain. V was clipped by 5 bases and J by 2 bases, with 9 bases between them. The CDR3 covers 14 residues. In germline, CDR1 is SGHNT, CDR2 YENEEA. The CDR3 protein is CASSPHTNTGELFF. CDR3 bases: TGTGCCAGCAGCCCGCATACTAACACCGGGGAGCTGTTTTTT.

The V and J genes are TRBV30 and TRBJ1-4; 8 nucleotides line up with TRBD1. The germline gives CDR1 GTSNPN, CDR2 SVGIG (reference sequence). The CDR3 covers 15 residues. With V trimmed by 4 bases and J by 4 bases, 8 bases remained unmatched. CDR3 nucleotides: TGTGCCTGGACAGGGGGCGCGGGAGGTAATGAAAAACTGTTTTTT. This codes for CAWTGGAGGNEKLFF. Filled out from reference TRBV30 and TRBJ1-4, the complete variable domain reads SQTIHQWPATLVQPVGSPLSLECTVEGTSNPNLYWYRQAAGRGLQLLFYSVGIGQISSEVPQNLSASRPQDRQFILSSKKLLLSDSGFYLCAWTGGAGGNEKLFFGSGTQLSVL.

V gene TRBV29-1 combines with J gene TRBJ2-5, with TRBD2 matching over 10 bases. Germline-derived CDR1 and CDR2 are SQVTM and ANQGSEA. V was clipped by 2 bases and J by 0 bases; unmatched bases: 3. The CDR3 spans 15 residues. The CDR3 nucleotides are TGCAGCGTTGAACCTCTAGCGGGGGACCAAGAGACCCAGTACTTC. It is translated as CSVEPLAGDQETQYF.

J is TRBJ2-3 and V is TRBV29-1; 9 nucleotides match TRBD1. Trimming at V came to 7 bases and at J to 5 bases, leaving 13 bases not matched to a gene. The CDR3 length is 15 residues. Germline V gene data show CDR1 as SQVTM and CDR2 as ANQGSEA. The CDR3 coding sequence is TGCAGCGCTAAGGGGGACAGGGACCCCGGAGATACGCAGTATTTT. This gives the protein CSAKGDRDPGDTQYF.

The CDR3 region is CSVVPGGAGTDTQYF. CDR3 DNA: TGCAGCGTTGTGCCAGGGGGCGCCGGCACAGATACGCAGTATTTT. The chain links TRBV29-1 to TRBJ2-3, with 8 bases fitting TRBD1. Per germline, CDR1 SQVTM and CDR2 ANQGSEA. Trimming removed 4 bases from V and 1 base from J; junction bases left unmatched: 7. The CDR3 extends over 15 amino acids.

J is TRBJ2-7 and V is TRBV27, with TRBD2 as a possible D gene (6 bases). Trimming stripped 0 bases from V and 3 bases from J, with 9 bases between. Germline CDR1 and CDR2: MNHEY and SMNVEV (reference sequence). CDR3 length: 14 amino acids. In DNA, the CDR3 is TGTGCCAGCAGTTTATCGATGGGGGGCTACGAGCAGTACTTC. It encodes CASSLSMGGYEQYF.

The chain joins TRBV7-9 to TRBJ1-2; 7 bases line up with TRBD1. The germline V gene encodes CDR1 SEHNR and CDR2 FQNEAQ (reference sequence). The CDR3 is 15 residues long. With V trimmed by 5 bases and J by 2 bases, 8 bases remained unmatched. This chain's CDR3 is CASSLDRVSNYGYTF. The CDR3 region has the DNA TGTGCCAGCAGCCTAGACAGGGTTTCGAACTATGGCTACACCTTC. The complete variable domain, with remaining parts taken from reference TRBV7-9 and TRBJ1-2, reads DTGVSQNPRHKITKRGQNVTFRCDPISEHNRLYWYRQTLGQGPEFLTYFQNEAQLEKSRLLSDRFSAERPKGSFSTLEIQRTEQGDSAMYLCASSLDRVSNYGYTFGSGTRLTVV.